The clone carrying this T cell receptor (beta chain) was seen at least ten times. This record belongs to a study of T cells in Graves' hyperthyroidism and ophthalmopathy. Patients aged 18 to 65 had newly diagnosed hyperthyroidism lasting under 2 months. In making diagnoses, clinical symptoms, serum thyroxine and TRAb, thyroid ultrasound and orbital computed tomography were all used. RNA transcripts served as the template for amplifying TCR beta CDR3 regions. HTBI primers were the set used in a first-round RT-PCR of the TCR CDR3. One entry per CDR3 protein, called by TCRdb with MiXCR from the multiplex PCR reads. Counted here are 750,000 to 900,000 distinct CDR3 sequences, about two fifths occurring once; the ten biggest clones make up approximately 10%. Sequenced sample: blood. The clonotype originates from a man aged 18 to 30 with Graves' hyperthyroidism.

In DNA, the CDR3 is TGCAGCGTAGGTTGGTGGGGCACTGAAGCTTTCTTT. This gives the protein CSVGWWGTEAFF. This chain uses TRBV29-1 with TRBJ1-1; the D is unclear. Germline assignment: CDR1 SQVTM and CDR2 ANQGSEA. The V and J ends lost 6 bases and 4 bases respectively, with 12 bases between them. CDR3 length: 12 residues. The full variable domain, in which reference TRBV29-1 and TRBJ1-1 provide the parts outside the CDR3, is SAVISQKPSRDICQRGTSLTIQCQVDSQVTMMFWYRQQPGQSLTLIATANQGSEATYESGFVIDKFPISRPNLTFSTLTVSNMSPEDSSIYLCSVGWWGTEAFFGQGTRLTVV.